One sample yielded the 5 T cell receptor beta chains listed below, sequenced in a study of CD4 T cells in relation to SARS-CoV-2 and coronaviruses. Assay: immunoSEQ multiplex PCR; the TCRdb copy retains only in-frame clones and omits some. The repertoire holds about 60,000 clones, with just over 90% as singletons. Source material: naive CD4+ T cells from PBMCs. The sample's subset: naive CD4+ T cells isolated by negative enrichment. These receptors were obtained from an adult with COVID-19.

The CDR3 nucleotides are TGTGCCAGCAGCTTAGCTGTGACCGAAGCGTATGGCTACACCTTC. Amino acid sequence: CASSLAVTEAYGYTF. The rearrangement links TRBV7-2 to TRBJ1-2; D not certain. The CDR3 contains 15 residues. The V gene lost 0 bases and the J gene lost 5 bases, with 13 bases spanning the gap. Germline values: CDR1 SGHTA, CDR2 FQGNSA.

V gene TRBV30 combines with J gene TRBJ2-1; D unresolved. CDR3 size: 14 residues. V lost 3 bases and J lost 0, with 9 bases in between. CDR1 and CDR2 from the germline V gene are GTSNPN and SVGIG (reference sequence). The CDR3 here is CAWSASRSYNEQFF. CDR3 bases: TGTGCCTGGAGCGCCTCCCGCTCCTACAATGAGCAGTTCTTC.

This chain joins TRBV11-3 and TRBJ2-7; the match to TRBD1 covers 9 bases. The J segment lost 5 bases and the V segment lost 4 bases, leaving 15 bases of the junction unmatched. CDR3 length: 17 residues. Per germline, CDR1 SGHNT and CDR2 YENEEA. The CDR3 nucleotides read TGTGCCAGCAGCTCATTAGGGGGGGACAGGGAGATCCACGAGCAGTACTTC. The encoded protein is CASSSLGGDREIHEQYF.

J is TRBJ2-5 and V is TRBV3-1 (or the pseudogene TRBV3-2); the match to TRBD2 covers 9 bases. The CDR3 runs to 18 residues. Germline V gene lookup returns CDR1 LGHDT and CDR2 YNNKEL (reference sequence). V lost 3 bases to trimming and J lost 5 bases; unmatched junction nucleotides: 16. Written as DNA, the CDR3 is TGTGCCAGCAGCCAGGCCACCGGACTAGCGCTAGGGGGGGAGACCCAGTACTTC. Translated: CASSQATGLALGGETQYF.

V and J are TRBV7-9 and TRBJ2-7; D not certain. Germline V lookup: CDR1 SEHNR, CDR2 FQNEAQ (reference sequence). The CDR3 extends over 16 amino acids. V shed 1 base and J shed 3 bases, with 16 bases lying between them. The CDR3 sequence: CASSLVYQRAVYEQYF. In DNA, the CDR3 is TGTGCCAGCAGCTTAGTATATCAGCGAGCCGTCTACGAGCAGTACTTC.